This entry is about one TCR beta chain. Its target is unknown. This entry belongs to a study of T cell repertoires in cytomegalovirus infection. Across the whole study: CMV infection and matching HLA type were both indicated by public TCR beta signatures.

Study observations and caveats: Dominating the ex vivo response were TCR beta clonotypes that were CMV-specific and HLA-C-restricted.

TCRdb ran MiXCR on the reads and lists one entry per CDR3 protein. The table has approximately 990,000 distinct CDR3 sequences, around a third seen once. The receptor was derived from a human donor in good health (CMV status not recorded). Some clones in this sample may be carry-over from other donors' samples. This specimen consisted of cultured CD8+ T cells from PBMCs, obtained from culture after CMV antigen stimulation.

The CDR3 coding sequence is TGTGCCAGTAGTAGCCCCCTCCAGCCGAGCTCCTACAATGAGCAGTTCTTC. It yields the protein CASSSPLQPSSYNEQFF. The V and J genes are TRBV19 and TRBJ2-1; D ambiguous. Trimming cost V 4 bases and J 0 bases, with 16 bases left between them. This CDR3 spans 17 amino acids. CDR1 and CDR2 from the germline V gene are LNHDA and SQIVND (reference sequence).